The rows below give T cell receptor beta chains drawn from one sample of a study of shared clonotypes between healthy human individuals. TCRdb's table, derived via immunoSEQ multiplex PCR, lists solely in-frame clones and lacks some. The sample lists 950,000 to 1,200,000 clones, 70% to 85% occurring once. The sequencing input was memory CD4+ T cells from PBMCs. The origin of the receptors is a man aged 18 to 30 in good health. Some clones in this sample may be carry-over from other donors' samples. The CDR3 runs from the conserved cysteine through the conserved F or W. D genes are given only for firm matches. A clone size is listed for some rows: how often the clone was seen (once, few, many), or a class if it is expanded.

TRBJ1-5	TRBV2	-	many	TGTGCCAGCAGTGAAGAAGAGTACCAGCCCCAGCATTTT	CASSEEEYQPQHF
TRBJ2-3	TRBV6-5	TRBD1	-	TGTGCCAGCAGTTCGGGACAGCCGAGGGCGCAGTATTTT	CASSSGQPRAQYF
TRBJ1-2	TRBV20-1	-	few	TGCAGTGCTATAAGTCCCTATGGCTACACCTTC	CSAISPYGYTF
TRBJ2-2	TRBV9	-	-	TGTGCCAGCAGCCCCGGGACGAACACCGGGGAGCTGTTTTTT	CASSPGTNTGELFF
TRBJ2-2	TRBV7-3	-	once	TGTGCCAGCAGATCAAACTACCACACCGGGGAGCTGTTTTTT	CASRSNYHTGELFF
TRBJ1-1	TRBV7-9	-	-	TGTGCCAGCAGCTTCCTCCCGGGGAACACTGAAGCTTTCTTT	CASSFLPGNTEAFF
TRBJ2-5	TRBV2	-	-	TGTGCCAGCAAGGGGAACCAAGAGACCCAGTACTTC	CASKGNQETQYF
TRBJ2-5	TRBV11-2	-	-	TGTGCCAGCAGCAGTTTCATGGGGGCCCAAGAGACCCAGTACTTC	CASSSFMGAQETQYF
TRBJ2-7	TRBV29-1	-	-	TGCAGCGTTACCCAGTGGAGGTCTGAGGAGCAGTACTTC	CSVTQWRSEEQYF
TRBJ2-7	TRBV7-2	TRBD2	once	TGTGCCAGCAGCTCTCGGACTAGCGGGGGCTACGAGCAGTACTTC	CASSSRTSGGYEQYF
TRBJ2-7	TRBV5-1	-	-	TGCGCCAGCAATCGTGGAGGGGGCCTGTACGAGCAGTACTTC	CASNRGGGLYEQYF
TRBJ2-7	TRBV7-2	-	-	TGTGCCAGCAGGGACGAATCCTACGAGCAGTACTTC	CASRDESYEQYF
TRBJ1-5	TRBV28	-	-	TGTGCCAGCAGTTTGGGAGGACAGAGCAATCAGCCCCAGCATTTT	CASSLGGQSNQPQHF
TRBJ2-2	TRBV2	TRBD2	-	TGTGCCAGCGCCCCTCGCGGGAGGACGAACACCGGGGAGCTGTTTTTT	CASAPRGRTNTGELFF
TRBJ2-2	TRBV7-3	-	-	TGTGCCAGCAGGTCACCGGCCGACAGAGCTTCTGGGGAGCTGTTTTTT	CASRSPADRASGELFF
TRBJ2-2	TRBV5-8	TRBD1	-	TGTGCCAGCAGCATCGAAACAGGGGTCACCGGGGAGCTGTTTTTT	CASSIETGVTGELFF